This T cell receptor (beta chain) was profiled in a study of CD8 T cells in Susac syndrome. Whole-study results and caveats: The study's TCR sequencing and HLA analysis covered a relatively small number of individuals, and the study acknowledged this.

An input of about 0.5 to 1 ug of RNA was subjected to reverse transcription using random hexamers. TCR beta CDR3 was amplified by immunoSEQ covering 54 Vbeta and 13 Jbeta. Each CDR3 protein is one row after TCRdb ran MiXCR on the immunoSEQ multiplex PCR reads. The table includes some 300,000 distinct CDR3 sequences, about 85% detected once. CD8+ and CD4+ T cells circulating in blood were sequenced for TCR beta. Bulk CD8+ and CD4+ cells came from magnetic negative isolation; CD8+ TEMRA by FACS. With regard to this clonotype: Its antigen is still unknown.

The sequence was collected from a human donor with multiple sclerosis. The sequencing sample was made of CD8+ T cells from PBMCs.

In nucleotides, the CDR3 is TGCAGCGTTCCCGGACTAGCGGGGCCCCATTTCGAGCAGTACTTC. Its protein is CSVPGLAGPHFEQYF. J is TRBJ2-7 and V is TRBV29-1; TRBD2 matches at 12 bases. V was pared by 5 bases and J by 6 bases, with 11 bases of the junction left unmatched. The germline CDR1 and CDR2 sequences are SQVTM and ANQGSEA. This CDR3 comprises 15 residues.